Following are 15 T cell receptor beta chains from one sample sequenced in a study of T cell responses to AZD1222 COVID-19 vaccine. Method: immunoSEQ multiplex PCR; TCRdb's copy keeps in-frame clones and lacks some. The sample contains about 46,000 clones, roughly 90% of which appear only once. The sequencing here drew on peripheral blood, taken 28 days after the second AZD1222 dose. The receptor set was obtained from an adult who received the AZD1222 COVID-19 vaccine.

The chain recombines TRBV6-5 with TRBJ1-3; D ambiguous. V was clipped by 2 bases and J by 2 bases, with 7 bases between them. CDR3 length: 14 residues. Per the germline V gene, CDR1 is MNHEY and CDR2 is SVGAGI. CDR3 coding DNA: TGTGCCAGCAGTTACCTTGGGCCTGGAAACACCATATATTTT. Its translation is CASSYLGPGNTIYF.

CDR3 in amino acids: CASSTRVQSQPQHF. The CDR3 bases are TGTGCCAGCAGCACCAGGGTACAGAGTCAGCCCCAGCATTTT. This rearrangement joins TRBV6-2 or TRBV6-3 to TRBJ1-5, with TRBD1 as a possible D gene (5 bases). The CDR3 sequence is 14 residues long. Germline assignment: CDR1 MNHEY and CDR2 SVGEGT. V lost 6 bases to trimming and J lost 6 bases, with 15 bases between them.

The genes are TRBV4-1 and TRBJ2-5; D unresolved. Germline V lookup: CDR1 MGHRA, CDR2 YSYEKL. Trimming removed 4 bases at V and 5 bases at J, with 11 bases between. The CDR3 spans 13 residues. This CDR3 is CASSPRVEETQYF. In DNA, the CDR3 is TGCGCCAGCAGCCCCCGGGTCGAGGAGACCCAGTACTTC.

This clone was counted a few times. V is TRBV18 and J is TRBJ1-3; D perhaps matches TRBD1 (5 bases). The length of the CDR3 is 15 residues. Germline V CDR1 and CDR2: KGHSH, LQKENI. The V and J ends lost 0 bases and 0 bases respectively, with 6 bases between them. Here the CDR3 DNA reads TGTGCCAGCTCACCACCCACAGGCTCTGGAAACACCATATATTTT. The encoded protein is CASSPPTGSGNTIYF. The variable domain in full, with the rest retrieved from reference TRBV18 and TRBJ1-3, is NAGVMQNPRHLVRRRGQEARLRCSPMKGHSHVYWYRQLPEEGLKFMVYLQKENIIDESGMPKERFSAEFPKEGPSILRIQQVVRGDSAAYFCASSPPTGSGNTIYFGEGSWLTVV.

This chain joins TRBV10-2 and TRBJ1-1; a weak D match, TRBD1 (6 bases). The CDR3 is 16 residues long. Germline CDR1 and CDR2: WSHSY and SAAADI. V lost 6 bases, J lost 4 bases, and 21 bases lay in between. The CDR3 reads CASRKPQTGLSTEAFF. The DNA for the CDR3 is TGCGCCAGCAGGAAACCCCAGACAGGATTGAGCACTGAAGCTTTCTTT.

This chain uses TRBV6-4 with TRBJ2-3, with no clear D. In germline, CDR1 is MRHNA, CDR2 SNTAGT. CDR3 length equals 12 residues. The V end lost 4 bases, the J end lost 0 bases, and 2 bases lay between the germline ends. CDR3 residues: CASSGSTDTQYF. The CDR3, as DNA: TGTGCCAGCAGTGGGAGCACAGATACGCAGTATTTT.

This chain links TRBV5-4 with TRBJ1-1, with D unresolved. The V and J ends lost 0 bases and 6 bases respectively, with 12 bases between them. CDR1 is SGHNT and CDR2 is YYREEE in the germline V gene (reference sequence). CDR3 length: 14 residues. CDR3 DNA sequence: TGTGCCAGCAGCTTGGACTTCCAAAGGGCTGAAGCTTTCTTT. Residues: CASSLDFQRAEAFF.

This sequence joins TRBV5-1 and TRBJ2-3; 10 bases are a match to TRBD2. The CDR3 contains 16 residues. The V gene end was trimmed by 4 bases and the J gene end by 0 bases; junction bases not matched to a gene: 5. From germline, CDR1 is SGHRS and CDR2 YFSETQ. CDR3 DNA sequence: TGCGCCAGCAGCCTCGGACTAGCGGCTAGCACAGATACGCAGTATTTT. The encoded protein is CASSLGLAASTDTQYF. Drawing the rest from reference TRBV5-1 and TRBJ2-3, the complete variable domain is KAGVTQTPRYLIKTRGQQVTLSCSPISGHRSVSWYQQTPGQGLQFLFEYFSETQRNKGNFPGRFSGRQFSNSRSEMNVSTLELGDSALYLCASSLGLAASTDTQYFGPGTRLTVL.

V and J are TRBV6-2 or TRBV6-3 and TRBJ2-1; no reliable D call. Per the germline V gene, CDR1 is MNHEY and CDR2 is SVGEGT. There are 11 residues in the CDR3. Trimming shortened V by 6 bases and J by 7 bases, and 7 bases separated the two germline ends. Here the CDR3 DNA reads TGTGCCAGCAGCCCAAGGAATGAGCAGTTCTTC. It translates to CASSPRNEQFF.

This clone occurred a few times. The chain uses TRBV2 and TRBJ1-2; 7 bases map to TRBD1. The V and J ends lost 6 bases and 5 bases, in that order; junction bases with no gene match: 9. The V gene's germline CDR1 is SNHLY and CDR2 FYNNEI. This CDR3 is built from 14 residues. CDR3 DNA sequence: TGTGCCAGCAGCCCCGACAGGGTTCGGTATGGCTACACCTTC. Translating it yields CASSPDRVRYGYTF.

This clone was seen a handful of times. The CDR3: CASERTGKYEQYF. The CDR3 DNA reads TGTGCCAGTGAGCGGACTGGAAAATACGAGCAGTACTTC. The chain is built from TRBV12-3 or TRBV12-4 and TRBJ2-7, with D tentatively TRBD2 (5 bases). This CDR3 contains 13 residues. V lost 9 bases and J lost 4, with 16 bases in between.

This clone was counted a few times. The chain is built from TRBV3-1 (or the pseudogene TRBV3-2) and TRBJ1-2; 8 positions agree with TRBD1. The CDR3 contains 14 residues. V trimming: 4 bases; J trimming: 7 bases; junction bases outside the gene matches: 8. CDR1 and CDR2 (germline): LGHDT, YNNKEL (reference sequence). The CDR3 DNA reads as TGTGCCAGCAGCCCGGAACAGGGGGAAGCTGGCTACACCTTC. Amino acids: CASSPEQGEAGYTF.

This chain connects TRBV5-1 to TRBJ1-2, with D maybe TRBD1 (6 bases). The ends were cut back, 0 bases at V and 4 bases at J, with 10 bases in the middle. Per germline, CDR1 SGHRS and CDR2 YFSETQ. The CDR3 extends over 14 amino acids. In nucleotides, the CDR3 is TGCGCCAGCAGCTTGGTCTCGGACAGCTATGGCTACACCTTC. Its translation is CASSLVSDSYGYTF.

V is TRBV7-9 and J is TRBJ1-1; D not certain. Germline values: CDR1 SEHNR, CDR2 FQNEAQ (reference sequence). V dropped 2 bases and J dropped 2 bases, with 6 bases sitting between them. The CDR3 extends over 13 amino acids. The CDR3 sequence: CASSLYPNTEAFF. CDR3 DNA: TGTGCCAGCAGCTTATACCCTAACACTGAAGCTTTCTTT.

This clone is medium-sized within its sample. CDR3 sequence reads: CASSRDRSTDTQYF. CDR3 sequence (DNA): TGCGCCAGCAGCCGGGACAGGTCGACAGATACGCAGTATTTT. This chain uses TRBV10-1 with TRBJ2-3; TRBD1 matches at 8 bases. The CDR3 is 14 residues long. Germline-derived CDR1 and CDR2 are WNHNN and SYGVQD (reference sequence). V lost 6 bases, J lost 3 bases, and 5 bases stayed unmatched.